This T cell receptor beta chain came from a study of T cell responses to AZD1222 COVID-19 vaccine. This CDR3 has 14 amino acids. The V and J ends lost 0 bases and 5 bases respectively, with 7 bases between them. The germline gives CDR1 SGHAT, CDR2 FQNNGV. The assay was immunoSEQ multiplex PCR, and TCRdb's table has in-frame clones only and misses some. Of some 100,000 clones listed, 90% are singletons. V is TRBV11-2 and J is TRBJ2-2, with D unclear. The sequenced sample was peripheral blood, obtained on day 0 of AZD1222 vaccination. The sequence was obtained from an adult in good health. The CDR3 loop reads CASSLEEQTGELFF. DNA of the CDR3: TGTGCCAGCAGCTTAGAAGAGCAAACCGGGGAGCTGTTTTTT. Full variable domain (remainder filled in from reference TRBV11-2 and TRBJ2-2): EAGVAQSPRYKIIEKRQSVAFWCNPISGHATLYWYQQILGQGPKLLIQFQNNGVVDDSQLPKDRFSAERLKGVDSTLKIQPAKLEDSAVYLCASSLEEQTGELFFGEGSRLTVL.